A selection of T cell receptor beta chains follows, all from one sample in a study of T cell therapy after organ transplantation. TCRdb's copy holds only in-frame clones and misses some; the assay was immunoSEQ multiplex PCR. Found here are over a thousand clones, around 73% of them singletons; the top ten hold around 50%. No antigen has been identified for these receptors. The sequencing used CD8+ T cells from blood, collected after autologous CMV-specific T cell therapy. Receptor source: a human patient who had received a solid organ transplant and had CMV disease. The T cells may come from the graft donor. CDR3s include the opening cysteine and the closing phenylalanine or tryptophan. The order of the fields is J gene, V gene, CDR3 protein.

j_gene: TRBJ1-5
v_gene: TRBV19
CDR3aa: CASRMGYIQPQHF

j_gene: TRBJ2-5
v_gene: TRBV29-1
CDR3aa: CSVDRGDRVEETQYF

j_gene: TRBJ2-7
v_gene: TRBV7-1
CDR3aa: CASSRNSGGNEQYF

j_gene: TRBJ1-5
v_gene: TRBV5-4
CDR3aa: CASSHPPGEPQHF

j_gene: TRBJ2-1
v_gene: TRBV18
CDR3aa: CASSPPGAGGAWDEQFF

j_gene: TRBJ2-7
v_gene: TRBV9
CDR3aa: CASSVASWDEQYF

j_gene: TRBJ1-1
v_gene: TRBV7-9
CDR3aa: CASSPVYTEAFF

j_gene: TRBJ2-1
v_gene: TRBV13
CDR3aa: CASSVGTSGSPGNEQFF

j_gene: TRBJ2-3
v_gene: TRBV7-9
CDR3aa: CASSLDDTQYF

j_gene: TRBJ2-1
v_gene: TRBV5-4
CDR3aa: CASSLGPPGYNEQFF

j_gene: TRBJ1-3
v_gene: TRBV28
CDR3aa: CASSPGGDGNTIYF

j_gene: TRBJ2-7
v_gene: TRBV6-5
CDR3aa: CASSSDRGNEQYF

j_gene: TRBJ1-5
v_gene: TRBV6-1
CDR3aa: CASSEIGGIGNQPQHF

j_gene: TRBJ1-6
v_gene: TRBV12-5
CDR3aa: CASGLGIGRNSPLHF

j_gene: TRBJ1-6
v_gene: TRBV19
CDR3aa: CASSNPGQGASYNSPLHF

j_gene: TRBJ2-7
v_gene: TRBV28
CDR3aa: CASSFDRTYEQYF

j_gene: TRBJ2-7
v_gene: TRBV2
CDR3aa: CASSEGQGGFYEQYF

j_gene: TRBJ2-6
v_gene: TRBV5-1
CDR3aa: CASSWTGLSGANVLTF

j_gene: TRBJ1-5
v_gene: TRBV7-8
CDR3aa: CASSLNILSNQPQHF

j_gene: TRBJ2-5
v_gene: TRBV7-9
CDR3aa: CASSLGIGAFLQETQYF

j_gene: TRBJ2-3
v_gene: TRBV7-8
CDR3aa: CASSLWQGADTQYF

j_gene: TRBJ2-7
v_gene: TRBV7-9
CDR3aa: CASSPPGPGGPSYEQYF

j_gene: TRBJ2-2
v_gene: TRBV9
CDR3aa: CASSVGSGTFTGELFF

j_gene: TRBJ2-3
v_gene: TRBV7-9
CDR3aa: CASSGPGAGATDTQYF

j_gene: TRBJ1-5
v_gene: TRBV19
CDR3aa: CASSLWTGDSNQPQHF

j_gene: TRBJ1-2
v_gene: TRBV6-9
CDR3aa: CASTSTGHYGYTF

j_gene: TRBJ2-1
v_gene: TRBV6-4
CDR3aa: CASSDSGLAGRNEQFF

j_gene: TRBJ2-7
v_gene: TRBV29-1
CDR3aa: CSVEVRFPSGGDEQYF

j_gene: TRBJ2-1
v_gene: TRBV28
CDR3aa: CASSFTGQGEQFF

j_gene: TRBJ2-3
v_gene: TRBV9
CDR3aa: CASSVLTTSTDTQYF

j_gene: TRBJ2-3
v_gene: TRBV11-2
CDR3aa: CASSFSDTQYF

j_gene: TRBJ2-7
v_gene: TRBV6-6
CDR3aa: CASSYSPSSDGEQYF

j_gene: TRBJ2-7
v_gene: TRBV7-9
CDR3aa: CASSFPGTYEQYF

j_gene: TRBJ2-7
v_gene: TRBV6-1
CDR3aa: CASSEFPIGLLREYF

j_gene: TRBJ1-1
v_gene: TRBV4-1
CDR3aa: CASSRVAGTEAFF

j_gene: TRBJ2-3
v_gene: TRBV5-1
CDR3aa: CASRAWDTDTQYF

j_gene: TRBJ1-2
v_gene: TRBV15
CDR3aa: CATSSRTDRAYTF

j_gene: TRBJ2-2
v_gene: TRBV19
CDR3aa: CASSIGGAAGELFF

j_gene: TRBJ1-1
v_gene: TRBV5-1
CDR3aa: CASRWGSYDPNTEAFF

j_gene: TRBJ2-7
v_gene: TRBV27
CDR3aa: CASSLSQGTYEQYF

j_gene: TRBJ2-7
v_gene: TRBV6-5
CDR3aa: CASSYEQGGDEQYF

j_gene: TRBJ1-5
v_gene: TRBV2
CDR3aa: CASSDYRGNQPQHF

j_gene: TRBJ1-3
v_gene: TRBV6-1
CDR3aa: CASSDGASGNTIYF

j_gene: TRBJ1-5
v_gene: TRBV10-2
CDR3aa: CASRADRASNQPQHF